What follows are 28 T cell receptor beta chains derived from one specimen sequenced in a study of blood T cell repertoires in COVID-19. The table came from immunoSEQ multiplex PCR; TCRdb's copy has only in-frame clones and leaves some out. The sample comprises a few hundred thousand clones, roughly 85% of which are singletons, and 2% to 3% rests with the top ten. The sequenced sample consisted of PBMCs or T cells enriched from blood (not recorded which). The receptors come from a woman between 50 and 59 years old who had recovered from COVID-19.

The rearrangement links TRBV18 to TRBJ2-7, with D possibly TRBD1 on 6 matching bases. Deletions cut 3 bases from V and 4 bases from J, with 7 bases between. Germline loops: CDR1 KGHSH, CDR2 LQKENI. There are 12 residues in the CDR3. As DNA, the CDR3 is TGTGCCAGCTCACCCGGGACATACGAGCAGTACTTC. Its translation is CASSPGTYEQYF. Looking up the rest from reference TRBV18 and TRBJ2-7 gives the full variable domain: NAGVMQNPRHLVRRRGQEARLRCSPMKGHSHVYWYRQLPEEGLKFMVYLQKENIIDESGMPKERFSAEFPKEGPSILRIQQVVRGDSAAYFCASSPGTYEQYFGPGTRLTVT.

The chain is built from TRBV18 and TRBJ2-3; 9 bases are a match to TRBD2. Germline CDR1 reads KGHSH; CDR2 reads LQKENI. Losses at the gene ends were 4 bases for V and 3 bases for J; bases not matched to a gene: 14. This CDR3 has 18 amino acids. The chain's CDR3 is CASSRENSGGGRTDTQYF. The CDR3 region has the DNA TGTGCCAGCTCACGAGAAAATAGCGGGGGCGGGAGGACAGATACGCAGTATTTT.

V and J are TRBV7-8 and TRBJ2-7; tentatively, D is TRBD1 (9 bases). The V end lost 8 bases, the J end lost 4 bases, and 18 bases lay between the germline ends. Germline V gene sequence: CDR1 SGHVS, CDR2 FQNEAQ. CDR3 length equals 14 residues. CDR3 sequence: CASGQGLAGYEQYF. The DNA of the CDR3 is TGTGCCAGCGGACAGGGGCTAGCGGGTTACGAGCAGTACTTC. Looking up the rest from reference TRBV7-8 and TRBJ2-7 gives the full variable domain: GAGVSQSPRYKVAKRGQDVALRCDPISGHVSLFWYQQALGQGPEFLTYFQNEAQLDKSGLPSDRFFAERPEGSVSTLKIQRTQQEDSAVYLCASGQGLAGYEQYFGPGTRLTVT.

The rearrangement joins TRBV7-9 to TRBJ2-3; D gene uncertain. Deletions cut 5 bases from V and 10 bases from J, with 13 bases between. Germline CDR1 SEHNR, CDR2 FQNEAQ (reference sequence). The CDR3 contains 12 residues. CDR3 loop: CASSDLGQAQYF. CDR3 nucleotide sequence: TGTGCCAGCAGCGATCTGGGTCAGGCGCAGTATTTT. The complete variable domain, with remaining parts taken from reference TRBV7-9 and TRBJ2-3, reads DTGVSQNPRHKITKRGQNVTFRCDPISEHNRLYWYRQTLGQGPEFLTYFQNEAQLEKSRLLSDRFSAERPKGSFSTLEIQRTEQGDSAMYLCASSDLGQAQYFGPGTRLTVL.

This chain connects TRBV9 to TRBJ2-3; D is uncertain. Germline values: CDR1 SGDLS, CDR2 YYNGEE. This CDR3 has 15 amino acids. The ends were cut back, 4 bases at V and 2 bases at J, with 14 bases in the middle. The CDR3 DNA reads TGTGCCAGCAGCCCAGGTTTCCAGAACACAGATACGCAGTATTTT. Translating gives CASSPGFQNTDTQYF. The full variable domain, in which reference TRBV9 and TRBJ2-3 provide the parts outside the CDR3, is DSGVTQTPKHLITATGQRVTLRCSPRSGDLSVYWYQQSLDQGLQFLIQYYNGEERAKGNILERFSAQQFPDLHSELNLSSLELGDSALYFCASSPGFQNTDTQYFGPGTRLTVL.

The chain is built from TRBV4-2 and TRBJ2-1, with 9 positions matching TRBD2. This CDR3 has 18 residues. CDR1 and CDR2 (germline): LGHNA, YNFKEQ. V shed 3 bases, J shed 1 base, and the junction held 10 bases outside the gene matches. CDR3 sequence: CASSQGGGRALSYNEQFF. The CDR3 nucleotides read TGTGCCAGCAGCCAGGGTGGCGGGAGGGCCCTGTCCTACAATGAGCAGTTCTTC.

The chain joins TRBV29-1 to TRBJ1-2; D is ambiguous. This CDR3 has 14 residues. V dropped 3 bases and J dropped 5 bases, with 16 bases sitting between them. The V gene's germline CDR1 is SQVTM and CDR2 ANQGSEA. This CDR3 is CSVDSREGRYGYTF. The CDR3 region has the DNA TGCAGCGTTGACTCCCGGGAAGGGAGGTATGGCTACACCTTC.

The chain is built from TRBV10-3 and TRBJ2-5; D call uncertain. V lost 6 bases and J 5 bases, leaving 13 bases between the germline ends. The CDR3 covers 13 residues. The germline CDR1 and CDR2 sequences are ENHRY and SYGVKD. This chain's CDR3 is CAISARGEETQYF. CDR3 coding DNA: TGTGCCATCAGCGCCAGAGGCGAGGAGACCCAGTACTTC.

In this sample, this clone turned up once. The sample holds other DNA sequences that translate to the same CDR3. The CDR3 nucleotides are TGTGCCAGTGATACAGGGAACACTGAAGCTTTCTTT. Translation: CASDTGNTEAFF. V gene TRBV19 combines with J gene TRBJ1-1, with a possible D match to TRBD1 (5 bases). The CDR3 length is 12 residues. Trimming pared 8 bases from V and 1 base from J, leaving 8 bases between. Germline-derived CDR1 and CDR2 are LNHDA and SQIVND (reference sequence).

CDR3 in DNA: TGCGCCAGCAGCCAAGAATTAGCGGGGGGGCTAGAGACCCAGTACTTC. Translating it yields CASSQELAGGLETQYF. The chain links TRBV4-1 to TRBJ2-5; TRBD2 matches 11 bases. CDR3 length equals 16 residues. The germline V gene encodes CDR1 MGHRA and CDR2 YSYEKL. The V gene end was trimmed by 0 bases and the J gene end by 4 bases; junction bases not matched to a gene: 4.

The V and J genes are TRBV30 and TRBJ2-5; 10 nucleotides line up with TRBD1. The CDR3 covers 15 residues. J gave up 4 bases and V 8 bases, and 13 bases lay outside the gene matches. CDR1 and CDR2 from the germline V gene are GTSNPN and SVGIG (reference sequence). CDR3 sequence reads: CASDRQGANGETQYF. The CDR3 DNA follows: TGTGCCAGCGACCGACAGGGGGCTAACGGAGAGACCCAGTACTTC.

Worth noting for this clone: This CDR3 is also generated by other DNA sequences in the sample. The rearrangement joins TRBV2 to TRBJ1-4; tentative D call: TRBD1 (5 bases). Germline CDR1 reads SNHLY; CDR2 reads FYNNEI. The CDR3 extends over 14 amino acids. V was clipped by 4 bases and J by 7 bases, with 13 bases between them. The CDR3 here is CASSGGGGGEKLFF. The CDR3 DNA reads TGTGCCAGCAGTGGGGGGGGAGGTGGTGAAAAACTGTTTTTT.

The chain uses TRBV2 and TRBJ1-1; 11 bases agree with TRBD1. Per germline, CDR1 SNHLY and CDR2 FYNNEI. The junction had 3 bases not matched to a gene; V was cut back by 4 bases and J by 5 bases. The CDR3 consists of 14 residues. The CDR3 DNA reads TGTGCCAGCAGTGGGACAGGGGGCCGGACTGAAGCTTTCTTT. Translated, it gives CASSGTGGRTEAFF.

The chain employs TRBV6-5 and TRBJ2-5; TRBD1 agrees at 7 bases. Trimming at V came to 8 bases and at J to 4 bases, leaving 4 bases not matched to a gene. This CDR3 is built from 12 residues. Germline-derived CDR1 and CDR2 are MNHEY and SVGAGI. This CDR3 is CASDRARETQYF. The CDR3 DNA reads TGTGCCAGCGACAGGGCTCGAGAGACCCAGTACTTC.

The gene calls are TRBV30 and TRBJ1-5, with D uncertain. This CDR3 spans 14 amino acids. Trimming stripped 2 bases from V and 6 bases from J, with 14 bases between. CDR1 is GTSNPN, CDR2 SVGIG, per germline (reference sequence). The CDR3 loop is CAWSSGAGGQPQHF. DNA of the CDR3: TGTGCCTGGAGTTCAGGAGCTGGAGGTCAGCCCCAGCATTTT.

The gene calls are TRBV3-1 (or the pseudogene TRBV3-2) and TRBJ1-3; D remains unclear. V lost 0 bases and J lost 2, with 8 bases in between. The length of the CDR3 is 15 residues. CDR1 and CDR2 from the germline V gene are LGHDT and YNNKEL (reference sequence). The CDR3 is CASSQDARAGNTIYF. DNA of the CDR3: TGTGCCAGCAGCCAAGATGCGAGGGCTGGAAACACCATATATTTT.

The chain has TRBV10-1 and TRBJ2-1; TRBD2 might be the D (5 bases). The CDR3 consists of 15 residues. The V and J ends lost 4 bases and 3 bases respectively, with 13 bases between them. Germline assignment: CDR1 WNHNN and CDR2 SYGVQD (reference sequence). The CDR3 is CASSASGGVYNEQFF. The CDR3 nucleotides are TGCGCCAGCAGTGCCAGCGGAGGAGTCTACAATGAGCAGTTCTTC.

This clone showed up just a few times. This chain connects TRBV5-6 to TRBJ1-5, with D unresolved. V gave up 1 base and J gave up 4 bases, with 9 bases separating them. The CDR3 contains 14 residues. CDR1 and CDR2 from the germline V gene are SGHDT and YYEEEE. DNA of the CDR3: TGTGCCAGCAGCTTGCCAGGAATAAATCAGCCCCAGCATTTT. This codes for CASSLPGINQPQHF.

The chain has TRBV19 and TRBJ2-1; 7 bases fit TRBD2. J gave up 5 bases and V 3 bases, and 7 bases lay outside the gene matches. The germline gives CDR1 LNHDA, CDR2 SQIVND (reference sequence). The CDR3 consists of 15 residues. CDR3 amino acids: CASSMSSGNHNEQFF. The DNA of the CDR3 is TGTGCCAGTAGTATGTCTAGCGGCAATCACAATGAGCAGTTCTTC.

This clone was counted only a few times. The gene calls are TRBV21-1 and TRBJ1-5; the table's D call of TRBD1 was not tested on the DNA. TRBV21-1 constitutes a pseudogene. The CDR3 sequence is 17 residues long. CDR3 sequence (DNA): TGTGCCAGCAGCAAAATGAAATGGGGACAGGCCTATCAGCCCCAGCATTTT. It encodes CASSKMKWGQAYQPQHF.

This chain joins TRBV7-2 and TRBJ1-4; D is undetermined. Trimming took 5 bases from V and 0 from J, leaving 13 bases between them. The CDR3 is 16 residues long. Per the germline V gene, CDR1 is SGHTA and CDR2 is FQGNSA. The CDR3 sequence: CASSPGGPSTNEKLFF. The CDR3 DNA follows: TGTGCCAGCAGCCCCGGCGGCCCTTCAACTAATGAAAAACTGTTTTTT. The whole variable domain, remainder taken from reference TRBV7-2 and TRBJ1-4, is GAGVSQSPSNKVTEKGKDVELRCDPISGHTALYWYRQSLGQGLEFLIYFQGNSAPDKSGLPSDRFSAERTGGSVSTLTIQRTQQEDSAVYLCASSPGGPSTNEKLFFGSGTQLSVL.

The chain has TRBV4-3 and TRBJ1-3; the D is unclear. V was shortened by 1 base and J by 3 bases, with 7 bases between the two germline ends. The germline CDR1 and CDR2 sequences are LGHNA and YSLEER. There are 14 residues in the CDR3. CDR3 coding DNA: TGCGCCAGCAGCCAAGCCCCATTTGGAAACACCATATATTTT. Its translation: CASSQAPFGNTIYF.

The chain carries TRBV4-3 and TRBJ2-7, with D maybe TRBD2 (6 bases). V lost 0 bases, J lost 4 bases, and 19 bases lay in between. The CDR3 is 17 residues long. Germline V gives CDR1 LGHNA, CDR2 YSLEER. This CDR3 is CASSQEGGWRGTYEQYF. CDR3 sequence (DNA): TGCGCCAGCAGCCAAGAGGGCGGTTGGCGGGGAACTTACGAGCAGTACTTC.

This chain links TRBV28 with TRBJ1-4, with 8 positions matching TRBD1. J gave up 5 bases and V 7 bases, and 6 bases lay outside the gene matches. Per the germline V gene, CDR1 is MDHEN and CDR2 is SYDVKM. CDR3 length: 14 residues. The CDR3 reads CASTHWDRNEKLFF. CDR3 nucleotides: TGTGCCAGCACTCATTGGGACAGGAATGAAAAACTGTTTTTT.

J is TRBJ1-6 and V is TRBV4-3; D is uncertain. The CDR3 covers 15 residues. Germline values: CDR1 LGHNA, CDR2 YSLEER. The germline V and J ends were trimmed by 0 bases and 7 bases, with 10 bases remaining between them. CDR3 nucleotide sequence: TGCGCCAGCAGCCAAGACACCCAAGCCAATTCACCCCTCCACTTT. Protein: CASSQDTQANSPLHF.

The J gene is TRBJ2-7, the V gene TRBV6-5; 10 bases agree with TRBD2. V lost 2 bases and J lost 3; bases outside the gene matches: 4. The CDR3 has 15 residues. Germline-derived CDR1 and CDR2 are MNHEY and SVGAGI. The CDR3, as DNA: TGTGCCAGCAGTTACGTGGCTAGCGGGGGCTACGAGCAGTACTTC. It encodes CASSYVASGGYEQYF.

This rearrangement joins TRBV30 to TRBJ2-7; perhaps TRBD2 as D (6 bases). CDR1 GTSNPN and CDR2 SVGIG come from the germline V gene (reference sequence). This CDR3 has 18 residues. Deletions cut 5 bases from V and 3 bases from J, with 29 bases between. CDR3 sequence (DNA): TGTGCCTGGTCGGCCGGGACTCGGATGAGTGGGTTTCGCTACGAGCAGTACTTC. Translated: CAWSAGTRMSGFRYEQYF.

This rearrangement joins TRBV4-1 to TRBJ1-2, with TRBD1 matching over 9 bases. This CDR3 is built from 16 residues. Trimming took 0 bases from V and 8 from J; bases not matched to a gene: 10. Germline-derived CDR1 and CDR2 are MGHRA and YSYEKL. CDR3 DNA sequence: TGCGCCAGCAGCCAAGATCCACCGGGGACAGGGCGAGGCTACACCTTC. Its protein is CASSQDPPGTGRGYTF.